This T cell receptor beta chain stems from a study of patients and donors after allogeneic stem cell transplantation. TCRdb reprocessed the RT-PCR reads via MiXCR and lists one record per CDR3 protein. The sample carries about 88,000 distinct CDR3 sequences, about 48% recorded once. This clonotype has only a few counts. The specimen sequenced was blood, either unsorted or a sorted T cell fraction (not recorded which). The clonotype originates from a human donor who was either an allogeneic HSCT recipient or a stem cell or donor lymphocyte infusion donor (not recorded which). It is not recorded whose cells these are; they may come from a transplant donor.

The CDR3 DNA reads TGTGCCAGCAGTTTAACCCCAGGGCGATATGGCTACACCTTC. Translation gives CASSLTPGRYGYTF. The V gene is TRBV28, the J gene TRBJ1-2, with D possibly matching TRBD1 (5 bases). The CDR3 runs 14 residues. CDR1 and CDR2 from the germline V gene are MDHEN and SYDVKM. The V end lost 2 bases, the J end lost 5 bases, and 12 bases lay between the germline ends.